This TCR beta chain was sequenced in a study of response to subunit inactivated influenza vaccine. Germline V gives CDR1 SNHLY, CDR2 FYNNEI. The germline V and J ends were trimmed by 6 bases and 0 bases, with 9 bases remaining between them. The CDR3 has 13 amino acids. Comments on this clonotype: The target antigen is unknown.

From the RT-PCR reads, TCRdb called clonotypes with MiXCR, one entry per CDR3 protein. The sample contains fewer than 650,000 distinct CDR3 sequences, 13% of which appear only once. Whole-study findings and limits: The authors proposed limited new T cell recruitment per seasonal influenza vaccination.

The specimen comprised PBMCs from blood, sampled more than 35 days after vaccination. The J gene is TRBJ2-7, the V gene TRBV2, with D perhaps matching TRBD1 (6 bases). The source of this sequence is a man in his fifties or sixties who received an inactivated influenza vaccine. The CDR3 bases are TGTGCCAGCAGGCAGGGGCCCTCCTACGAGCAGTACTTC. Protein product: CASRQGPSYEQYF.